These 3 T cell receptor beta chains came from one sample sequenced in a study of blood T cell repertoires in COVID-19. TCRdb keeps only in-frame clones here, not all; method: immunoSEQ multiplex PCR. The sample yields approximately 220,000 clones, about nine tenths seen once. Sequences were obtained from peripheral blood. These receptors all stem from a man aged 35 to 55 with acute or convalescent COVID-19.

The V call is TRBV28, the J call TRBJ1-3, with D perhaps matching TRBD1 (6 bases). V was pared by 4 bases and J by 3 bases, with 13 bases between. The CDR3 runs to 15 residues. CDR1 and CDR2 (germline): MDHEN, SYDVKM. CDR3 in DNA: TGTGCCAGCAGTTCCCAACAGGGTTATGGAAACACCATATATTTT. This codes for CASSSQQGYGNTIYF. Combining the CDR3 with reference TRBV28 and TRBJ1-3 gives the whole variable domain DVKVTQSSRYLVKRTGEKVFLECVQDMDHENMFWYRQDPGLGLRLIYFSYDVKMKEKGDIPEGYSVSREKKERFSLILESASTNQTSMYLCASSSQQGYGNTIYFGEGSWLTVV.

The chain is built from TRBV4-1 and TRBJ1-4; possible D gene TRBD1, 6 bases. This CDR3 is 17 amino acids long. Germline lookup yields CDR1 MGHRA and CDR2 YSYEKL. V gave up 2 bases and J gave up 0 bases, with 13 bases separating them. CDR3 nucleotides: TGCGCCAGCAGCCAAACCCGGACAGATGCAACTAATGAAAAACTGTTTTTT. Translating it yields CASSQTRTDATNEKLFF.

The rearrangement uses TRBV20-1 and TRBJ1-3; tentative D call: TRBD1 (5 bases). This CDR3 is built from 11 residues. V was clipped by 8 bases and J by 13 bases, with 18 bases between them. CDR1 is DFQATT and CDR2 is SNEGSKA in the germline V gene (reference sequence). CDR3 sequence: CSIPSGPRIYF. The CDR3 coding sequence is TGCAGTATCCCGTCAGGGCCCCGAATATATTTT.